The sequence of this T cell receptor beta chain was determined in a study of blood T cell repertoires in COVID-19. Repertoires were generated with immunoSEQ multiplex PCR, while TCRdb's copy carries only in-frame clones and drops some. The sample holds around 29,000 clones, around 89% seen once. CDR3 size: 12 residues. Germline V gene sequence: CDR1 MDHEN, CDR2 SYDVKM. The V gene end was trimmed by 8 bases and the J gene end by 1 base; junction bases not matched to a gene: 1. The chain links TRBV28 to TRBJ1-2, with 7 bases lining up with TRBD1. The TCR was taken from a human donor in a cohort sampled during active COVID-19. Sequences were obtained from peripheral blood. The CDR3 here is CASQGVNYGYTF. In nucleotides, the CDR3 is TGTGCCAGCCAGGGGGTTAACTATGGCTACACCTTC.